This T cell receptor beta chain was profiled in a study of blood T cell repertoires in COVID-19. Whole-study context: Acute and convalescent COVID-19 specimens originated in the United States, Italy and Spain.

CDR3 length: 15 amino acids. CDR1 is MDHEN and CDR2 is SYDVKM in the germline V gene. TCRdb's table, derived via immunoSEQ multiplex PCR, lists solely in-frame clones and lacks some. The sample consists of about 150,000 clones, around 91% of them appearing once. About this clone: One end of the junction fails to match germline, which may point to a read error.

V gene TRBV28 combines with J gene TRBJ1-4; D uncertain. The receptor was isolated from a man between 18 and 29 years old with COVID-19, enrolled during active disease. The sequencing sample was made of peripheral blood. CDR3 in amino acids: CASSLVGQPGEKLLF. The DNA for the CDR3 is TGTGCCAGCAGTTTGGTAGGGCAGCCCGGGGAAAAACTGCTTTTT.